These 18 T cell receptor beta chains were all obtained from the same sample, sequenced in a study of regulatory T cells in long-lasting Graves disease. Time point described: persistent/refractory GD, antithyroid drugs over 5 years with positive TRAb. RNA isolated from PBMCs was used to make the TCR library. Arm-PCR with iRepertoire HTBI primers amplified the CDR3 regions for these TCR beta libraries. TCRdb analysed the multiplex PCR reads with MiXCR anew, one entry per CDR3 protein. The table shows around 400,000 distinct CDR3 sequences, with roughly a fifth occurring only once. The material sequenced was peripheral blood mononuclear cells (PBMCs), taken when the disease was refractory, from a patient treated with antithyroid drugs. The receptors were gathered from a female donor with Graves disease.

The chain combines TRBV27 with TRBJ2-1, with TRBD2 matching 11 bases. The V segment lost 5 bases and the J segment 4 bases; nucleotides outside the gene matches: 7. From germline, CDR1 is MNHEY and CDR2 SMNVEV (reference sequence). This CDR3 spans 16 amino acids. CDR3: CASSPLGTSGYNEQFF. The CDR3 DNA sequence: TGTGCCAGCAGTCCGCTTGGGACTAGCGGATACAATGAGCAGTTCTTC.

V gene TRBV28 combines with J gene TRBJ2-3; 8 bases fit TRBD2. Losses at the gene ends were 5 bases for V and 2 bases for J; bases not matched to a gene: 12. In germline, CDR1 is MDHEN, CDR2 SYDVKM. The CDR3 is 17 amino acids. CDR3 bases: TGTGCCAGCAGTCCCCGGGGAGCGGGGGTTTTCACAGATACGCAGTATTTT. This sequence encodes CASSPRGAGVFTDTQYF. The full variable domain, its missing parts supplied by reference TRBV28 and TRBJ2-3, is DVKVTQSSRYLVKRTGEKVFLECVQDMDHENMFWYRQDPGLGLRLIYFSYDVKMKEKGDIPEGYSVSREKKERFSLILESASTNQTSMYLCASSPRGAGVFTDTQYFGPGTRLTVL.

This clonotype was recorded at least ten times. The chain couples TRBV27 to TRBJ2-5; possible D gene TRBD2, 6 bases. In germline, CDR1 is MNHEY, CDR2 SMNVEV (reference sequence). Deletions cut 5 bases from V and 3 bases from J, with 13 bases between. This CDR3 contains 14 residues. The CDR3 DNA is TGTGCCAGCAGTCCCCCGGGGGTCGAAGAGACCCAGTACTTC. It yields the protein CASSPPGVEETQYF.

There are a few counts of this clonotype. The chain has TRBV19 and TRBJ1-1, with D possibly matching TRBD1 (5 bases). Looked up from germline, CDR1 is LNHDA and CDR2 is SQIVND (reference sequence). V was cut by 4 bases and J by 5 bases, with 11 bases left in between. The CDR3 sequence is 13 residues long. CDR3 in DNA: TGTGCCAGTAGTAGAAGGGGTTGGACTGAAGCTTTCTTT. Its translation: CASSRRGWTEAFF.

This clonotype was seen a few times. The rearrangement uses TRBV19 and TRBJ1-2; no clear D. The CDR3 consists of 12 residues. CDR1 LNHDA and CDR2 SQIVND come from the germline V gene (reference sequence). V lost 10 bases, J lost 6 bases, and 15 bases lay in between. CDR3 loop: CATSESRDGYTF. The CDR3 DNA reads TGTGCCACCTCGGAAAGTCGGGATGGCTACACCTTC.

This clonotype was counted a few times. CDR3 region: CATSRGLAGGEQYF. The CDR3 DNA is TGTGCCACCAGCAGGGGACTAGCGGGAGGCGAGCAGTACTTC. V usage is TRBV15 and J usage is TRBJ2-7; 15 bases map to TRBD2. Trimming removed 3 bases from V and 6 bases from J; junction bases left unmatched: 0. The CDR3 has 14 amino acids. Per germline, CDR1 LNHNV and CDR2 YYDKDF (reference sequence).

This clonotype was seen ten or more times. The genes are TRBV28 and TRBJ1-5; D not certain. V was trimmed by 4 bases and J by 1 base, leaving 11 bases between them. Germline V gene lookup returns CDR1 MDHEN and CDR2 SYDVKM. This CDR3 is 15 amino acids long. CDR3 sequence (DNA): TGTGCCAGCAGTTCCTCGTCCTTGAGCAATCAGCCCCAGCATTTT. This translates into CASSSSSLSNQPQHF.

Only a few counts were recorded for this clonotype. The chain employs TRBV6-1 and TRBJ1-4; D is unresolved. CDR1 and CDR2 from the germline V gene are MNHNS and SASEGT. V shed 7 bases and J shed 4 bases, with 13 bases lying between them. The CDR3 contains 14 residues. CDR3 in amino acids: CASTPDGVNEKLFF. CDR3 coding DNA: TGTGCCAGCACCCCGGACGGTGTTAATGAAAAACTGTTTTTT.

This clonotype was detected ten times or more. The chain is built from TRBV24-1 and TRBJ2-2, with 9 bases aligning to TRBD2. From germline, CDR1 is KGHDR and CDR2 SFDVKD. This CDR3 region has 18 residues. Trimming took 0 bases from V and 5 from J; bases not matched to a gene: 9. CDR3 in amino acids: CATSDLPRLADGTGELFF. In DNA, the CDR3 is TGTGCCACCAGTGATTTGCCCAGACTAGCGGACGGGACCGGGGAGCTGTTTTTT.

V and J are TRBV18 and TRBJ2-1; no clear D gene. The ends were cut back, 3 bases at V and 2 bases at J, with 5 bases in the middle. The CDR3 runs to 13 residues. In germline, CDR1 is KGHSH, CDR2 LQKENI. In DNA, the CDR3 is TGTGCCAGCTCACCCCAACCCTACAATGAGCAGTTCTTC. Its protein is CASSPQPYNEQFF.

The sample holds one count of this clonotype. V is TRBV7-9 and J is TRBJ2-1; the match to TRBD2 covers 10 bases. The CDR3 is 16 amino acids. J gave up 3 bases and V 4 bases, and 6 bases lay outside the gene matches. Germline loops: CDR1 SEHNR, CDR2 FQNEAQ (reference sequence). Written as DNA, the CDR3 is TGTGCCAGCAGCTCCGATACTAGCGGGGTCTACAATGAGCAGTTCTTC. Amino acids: CASSSDTSGVYNEQFF.

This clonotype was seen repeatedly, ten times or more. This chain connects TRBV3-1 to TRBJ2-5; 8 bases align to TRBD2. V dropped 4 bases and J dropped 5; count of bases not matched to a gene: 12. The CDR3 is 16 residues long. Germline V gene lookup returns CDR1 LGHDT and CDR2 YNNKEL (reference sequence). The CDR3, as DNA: TGTGCCAGCAGCCCACCGAGCGGGAGTTCTTTGGAGACCCAGTACTTC. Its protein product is CASSPPSGSSLETQYF.

The DNA of the CDR3 is TGTGCCAGCAGTTTCGTGCCCAGGGAAAGTGTTAGCACAGATACGCAGTATTTT. Its translation: CASSFVPRESVSTDTQYF. This chain connects TRBV12-3 or TRBV12-4 to TRBJ2-3, with D perhaps matching TRBD1 (5 bases). This CDR3 contains 18 residues. Trimming took 3 bases from V and 0 from J, leaving 19 bases between them.

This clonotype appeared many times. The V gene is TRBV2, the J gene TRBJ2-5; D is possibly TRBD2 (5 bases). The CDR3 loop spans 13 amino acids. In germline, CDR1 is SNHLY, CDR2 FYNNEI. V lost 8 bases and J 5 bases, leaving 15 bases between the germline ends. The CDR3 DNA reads TGTGCCAGCCGGCCCAATGGACTGGAGACCCAGTACTTC. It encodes CASRPNGLETQYF.

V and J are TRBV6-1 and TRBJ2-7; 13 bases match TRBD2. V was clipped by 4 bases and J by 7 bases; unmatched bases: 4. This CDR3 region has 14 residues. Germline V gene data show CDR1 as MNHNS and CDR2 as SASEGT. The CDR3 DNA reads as TGTGCCAGCAGTGGGACGGGACTAGCGGGAGAGCAGTACTTC. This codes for CASSGTGLAGEQYF.

CDR3 amino acids: CASSSGGTISYEQYF. The CDR3 nucleotides are TGTGCCAGCAGTTCCGGGGGCACTATCTCCTACGAGCAGTACTTC. V usage is TRBV7-9 and J usage is TRBJ2-7; D possibly matches TRBD1 or TRBD2 (6 bases each). This CDR3 has 15 amino acids. With 6 bases removed from V and 0 bases from J, the gap between germline ends came to 15 bases. The germline CDR1 and CDR2 sequences are SEHNR and FQNEAQ (reference sequence).

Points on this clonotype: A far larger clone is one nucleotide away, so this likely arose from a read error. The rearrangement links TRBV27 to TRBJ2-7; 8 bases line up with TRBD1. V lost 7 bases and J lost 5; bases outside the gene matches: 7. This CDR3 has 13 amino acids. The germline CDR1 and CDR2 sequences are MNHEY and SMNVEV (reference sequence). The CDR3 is CASTRTGRDEQYF. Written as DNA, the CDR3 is TGTGCCAGCACCCGGACAGGGAGAGACGAGCAGTACTTC.

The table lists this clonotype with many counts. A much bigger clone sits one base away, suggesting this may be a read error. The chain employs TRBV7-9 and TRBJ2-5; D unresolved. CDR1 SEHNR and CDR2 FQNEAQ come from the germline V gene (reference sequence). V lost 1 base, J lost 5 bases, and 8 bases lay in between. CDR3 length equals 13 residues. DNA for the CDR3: TGTGCCAGCAGCTTAGTAGGGTTGGAGACCCAGTACTTC. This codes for CASSLVGLETQYF. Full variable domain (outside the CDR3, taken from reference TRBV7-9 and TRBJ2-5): DTGVSQNPRHKITKRGQNVTFRCDPISEHNRLYWYRQTLGQGPEFLTYFQNEAQLEKSRLLSDRFSAERPKGSFSTLEIQRTEQGDSAMYLCASSLVGLETQYFGPGTRLLVL.